The T cell receptor beta chain described here comes from a study of regulatory T cells in long-lasting Graves disease. Study results and limitations: Examination was confined to peripheral blood, excluding thyroid tissue.

Time point noted: persistent/refractory GD, antithyroid drugs over 5 years with positive TRAb. Construction of the TCR library relied on RNA isolated from PBMCs. Clinicians diagnosed Graves' disease using American Thyroid Association guidelines. This clonotype was recorded at least ten times. The antigen is undetermined. The CDR3 extends over 13 amino acids. CDR1 and CDR2 (germline): SQVTM, ANQGSEA. V gave up 6 bases and J gave up 2 bases; unmatched junction bases: 7. With iRepertoire HTBI primers and Arm-PCR of CDR3 regions, TCR beta libraries were built. TCRdb re-called the multiplex PCR reads through MiXCR, storing one row per CDR3 protein. The profile shows around 450,000 distinct CDR3 sequences, 20% to 25% of them singletons.

The TCR was taken from a female donor with Graves disease. The V call is TRBV29-1, the J call TRBJ2-7; the match to TRBD1 covers 7 bases. Source: peripheral blood mononuclear cells (PBMCs), taken when the disease was refractory, from a patient treated with antithyroid drugs. The CDR3 here is CSVEWQGAYEQYF. The CDR3 DNA reads TGCAGCGTGGAGTGGCAGGGGGCCTACGAGCAGTACTTC.